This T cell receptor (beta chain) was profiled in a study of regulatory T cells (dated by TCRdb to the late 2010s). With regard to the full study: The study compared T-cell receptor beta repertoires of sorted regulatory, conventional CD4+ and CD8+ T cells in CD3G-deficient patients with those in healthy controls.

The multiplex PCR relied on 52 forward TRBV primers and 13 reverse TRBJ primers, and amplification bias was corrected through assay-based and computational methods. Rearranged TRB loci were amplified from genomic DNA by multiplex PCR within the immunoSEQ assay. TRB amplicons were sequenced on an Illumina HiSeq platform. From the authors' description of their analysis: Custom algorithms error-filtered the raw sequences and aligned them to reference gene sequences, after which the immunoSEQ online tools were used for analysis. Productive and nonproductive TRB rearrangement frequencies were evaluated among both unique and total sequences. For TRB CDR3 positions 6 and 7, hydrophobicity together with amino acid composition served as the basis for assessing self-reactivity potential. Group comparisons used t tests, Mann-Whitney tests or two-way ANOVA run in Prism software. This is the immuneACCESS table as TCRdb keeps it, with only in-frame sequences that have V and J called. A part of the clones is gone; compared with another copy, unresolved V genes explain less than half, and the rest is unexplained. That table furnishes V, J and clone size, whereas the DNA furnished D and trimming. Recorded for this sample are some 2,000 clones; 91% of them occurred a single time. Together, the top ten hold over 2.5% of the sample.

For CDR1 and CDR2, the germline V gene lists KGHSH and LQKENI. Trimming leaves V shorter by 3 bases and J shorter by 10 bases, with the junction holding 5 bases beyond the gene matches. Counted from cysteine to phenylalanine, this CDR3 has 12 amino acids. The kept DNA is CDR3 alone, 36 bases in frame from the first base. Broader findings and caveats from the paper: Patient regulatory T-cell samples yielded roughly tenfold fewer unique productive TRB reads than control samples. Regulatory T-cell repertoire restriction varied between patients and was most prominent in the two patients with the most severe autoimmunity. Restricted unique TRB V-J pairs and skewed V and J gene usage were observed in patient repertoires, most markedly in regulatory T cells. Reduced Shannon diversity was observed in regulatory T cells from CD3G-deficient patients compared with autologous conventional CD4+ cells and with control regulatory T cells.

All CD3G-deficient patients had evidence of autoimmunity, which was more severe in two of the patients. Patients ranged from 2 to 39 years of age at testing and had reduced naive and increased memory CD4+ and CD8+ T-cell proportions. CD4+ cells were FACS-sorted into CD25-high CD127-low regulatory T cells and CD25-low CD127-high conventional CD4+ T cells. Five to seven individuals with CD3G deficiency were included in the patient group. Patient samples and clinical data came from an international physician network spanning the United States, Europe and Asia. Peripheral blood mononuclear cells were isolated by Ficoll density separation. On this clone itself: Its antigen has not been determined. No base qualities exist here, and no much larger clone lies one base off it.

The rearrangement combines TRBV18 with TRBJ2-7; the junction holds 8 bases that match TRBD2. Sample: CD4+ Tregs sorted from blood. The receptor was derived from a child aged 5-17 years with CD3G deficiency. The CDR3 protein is CASSPTGLDQYF. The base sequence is TGTGCCAGCTCACCTACGGGACTAGATCAGTACTTC.